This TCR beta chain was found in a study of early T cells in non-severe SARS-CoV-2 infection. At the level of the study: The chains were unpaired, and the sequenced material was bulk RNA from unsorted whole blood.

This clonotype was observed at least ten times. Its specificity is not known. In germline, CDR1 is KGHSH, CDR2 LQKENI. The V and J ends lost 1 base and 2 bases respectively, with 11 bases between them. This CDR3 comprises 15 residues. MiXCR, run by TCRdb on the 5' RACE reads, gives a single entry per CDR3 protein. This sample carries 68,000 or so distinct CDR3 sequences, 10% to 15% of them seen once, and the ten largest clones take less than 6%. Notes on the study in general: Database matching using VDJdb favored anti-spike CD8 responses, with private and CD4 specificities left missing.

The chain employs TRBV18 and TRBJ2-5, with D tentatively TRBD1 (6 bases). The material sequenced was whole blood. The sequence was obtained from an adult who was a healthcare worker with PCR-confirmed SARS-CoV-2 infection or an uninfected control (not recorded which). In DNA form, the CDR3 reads TGTGCCAGCTCACCACAGGACAGTGGGCAAGAGACCCAGTACTTC. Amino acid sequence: CASSPQDSGQETQYF.